One and the same sample provided the 21 T cell receptor beta chains below, sequenced in a study of control samples from healthy donors and cancer patients. The repertoire was sequenced with immunoSEQ multiplex PCR; TCRdb's copy has only in-frame clones and lacks some. The sample yields 130,000 or so clones, roughly 90% seen once. Sequencing was carried out using blood. These receptors were taken from a man aged 18 to 29 in good health.

This chain uses TRBV6-5 with TRBJ1-6; TRBD1 agrees at 9 bases. Germline lookup yields CDR1 MNHEY and CDR2 SVGAGI. This CDR3 is 13 amino acids long. V dropped 8 bases and J dropped 5; count of bases not matched to a gene: 1. The CDR3: CASGDRDNSPLHF. The CDR3 DNA sequence: TGTGCCAGCGGGGACAGGGATAATTCACCCCTCCACTTT.

This clone turned up a few times. This chain joins TRBV9 and TRBJ2-1; no clear D. The CDR3 has 14 residues. V shed 2 bases and J shed 0 bases, with 6 bases lying between them. Germline V gene sequence: CDR1 SGDLS, CDR2 YYNGEE. CDR3 nucleotides: TGTGCCAGCAGCGTCGCAAGCTCCTACAATGAGCAGTTCTTC. It specifies CASSVASSYNEQFF.

The chain carries TRBV24-1 and TRBJ2-2; 8 bases agree with TRBD2. The CDR3 consists of 15 residues. Germline loops: CDR1 KGHDR, CDR2 SFDVKD. Trimming took 2 bases from V and 6 from J; bases not matched to a gene: 4. This CDR3 is CATSDSGGAPGELFF. The CDR3, as DNA: TGTGCCACCAGTGATTCGGGGGGGGCCCCCGGGGAGCTGTTTTTT.

V gene TRBV4-1 combines with J gene TRBJ2-5; D remains ambiguous. The CDR3 is 16 amino acids. The V gene's germline CDR1 is MGHRA and CDR2 YSYEKL. Trimming cost V 0 bases and J 2 bases, with 13 bases left between them. CDR3 sequence (DNA): TGCGCCAGCAGCCAAGATGGTATGGCCGTTCAAGAGACCCAGTACTTC. Translated, it gives CASSQDGMAVQETQYF.

This clone was seen a single time. This chain connects TRBV2 to TRBJ1-4, with 7 positions matching TRBD1. Germline CDR1 SNHLY, CDR2 FYNNEI. This CDR3 contains 14 residues. Trimming cost V 6 bases and J 7 bases; bases outside gene matches: 8. CDR3: CASREGQRSEKLFF. The CDR3 DNA follows: TGTGCCAGCAGAGAGGGACAGCGAAGTGAAAAACTGTTTTTT.

The genes are TRBV12-5 and TRBJ2-7, with TRBD1 as a possible D gene (8 bases). Germline CDR1 LGHNT, CDR2 FRNRAP. This CDR3 is 14 amino acids long. V gave up 4 bases and J gave up 3 bases, with 13 bases separating them. This chain's CDR3 is CASGSTGGDYEQYF. The CDR3 DNA sequence: TGTGCTAGTGGTTCCACAGGGGGGGACTACGAGCAGTACTTC.

This chain links TRBV11-2 with TRBJ2-2; no reliable D call. The germline gives CDR1 SGHAT, CDR2 FQNNGV. V shed 5 bases and J shed 2 bases, with 9 bases lying between them. CDR3 length equals 14 residues. Here the CDR3 reads CASSETINTGELFF. The DNA of the CDR3 is TGTGCCAGCAGCGAAACTATTAACACCGGGGAGCTGTTTTTT.

This chain connects TRBV18 to TRBJ2-3, with 9 bases matching TRBD1. Unmatched junction bases numbered 11, after V lost 6 bases and J lost 1 base. Germline V CDR1 and CDR2: KGHSH, LQKENI. The CDR3 is 17 amino acids. The CDR3 nucleotides read TGTGCCAGCTCGTCTCAACAGGGGGCGCAGGGCACAGATACGCAGTATTTT. Its translation is CASSSQQGAQGTDTQYF.

J is TRBJ1-4 and V is TRBV7-2; tentatively, D is TRBD1 (6 bases). CDR3 length equals 17 residues. Germline CDR1 and CDR2: SGHTA and FQGNSA. V was trimmed by 1 base and J by 7 bases, leaving 19 bases between them. DNA for the CDR3: TGTGCCAGCAGCTTAGGGATCGGGGGGGCATTTTTTGAAAAACTGTTTTTT. Protein sequence: CASSLGIGGAFFEKLFF.

CDR3 DNA sequence: TGCAGCGTTCCCCGCTTAGAGGGGAGACACAATGAGCAGTTCTTC. It encodes CSVPRLEGRHNEQFF. The rearrangement joins TRBV29-1 to TRBJ2-1; tentatively, D is TRBD1 or TRBD2 (5 bases each). The CDR3 has 15 residues. The germline CDR1 and CDR2 sequences are SQVTM and ANQGSEA. V lost 5 bases and J 5 bases, leaving 19 bases between the germline ends.

The CDR3 here is CASSMGTGSYEQYF. CDR3 nucleotide sequence: TGTGCCAGCAGCATGGGAACAGGATCCTACGAGCAGTACTTC. The gene calls are TRBV11-1 and TRBJ2-7; a weak D match, TRBD1 (5 bases). Germline V gene data show CDR1 as SGHAT and CDR2 as FQDESV (reference sequence). The CDR3 totals 14 residues. Trimming left V 5 bases short and J 1 base short, with 12 bases between.

Remarks on this clone: The same CDR3 also results from other DNA sequences found in this sample. V gene TRBV7-9 combines with J gene TRBJ1-2, with 8 positions matching TRBD1. The CDR3 covers 14 residues. The junction had 4 bases not matched to a gene; V was cut back by 5 bases and J by 2 bases. Germline assignment: CDR1 SEHNR and CDR2 FQNEAQ (reference sequence). CDR3 DNA: TGTGCCAGCAGCCCCGGACAGGGAAACTATGGCTACACCTTC. Translated, it gives CASSPGQGNYGYTF.

This chain joins TRBV9 and TRBJ1-6, with no clear D. V lost 0 bases, J lost 7 bases, and 5 bases lay in between. The V gene's germline CDR1 is SGDLS and CDR2 YYNGEE. The CDR3 extends over 13 amino acids. The chain's CDR3 is CASSVVGNSPLHF. The CDR3, as DNA: TGTGCCAGCAGCGTAGTCGGAAATTCACCCCTCCACTTT.

This clone has a single count. V and J are TRBV6-1 and TRBJ2-7; D might be TRBD1 (6 bases). V was pared by 2 bases and J by 4 bases, with 15 bases between. The CDR3 contains 15 residues. Germline assignment: CDR1 MNHNS and CDR2 SASEGT. Here the CDR3 DNA reads TGTGCCAGCAGTGAAAGCCCCGGCAGGGGTTACGAGCAGTACTTC. As protein: CASSESPGRGYEQYF.

The chain is built from TRBV11-2 and TRBJ1-5, with D perhaps matching TRBD1 (6 bases). Trimming removed 3 bases from V and 3 bases from J, with 12 bases in between. The germline gives CDR1 SGHAT, CDR2 FQNNGV. The CDR3 has 15 residues. CDR3 region: CASSLDSVNNQPQHF. The CDR3 coding sequence is TGTGCCAGCAGCTTGGACAGCGTCAACAATCAGCCCCAGCATTTT.

The rearrangement links TRBV4-2 to TRBJ2-7; 12 positions match TRBD2. V lost 3 bases to trimming and J lost 4 bases; unmatched junction nucleotides: 4. This CDR3 region has 15 residues. Germline V CDR1 and CDR2: LGHNA, YNFKEQ. The CDR3: CASSQPSGGAYEQYF. The DNA of the CDR3 is TGTGCCAGCAGCCAGCCTAGCGGGGGGGCTTACGAGCAGTACTTC.

The chain carries TRBV5-1 and TRBJ1-2; D ambiguous. This CDR3 comprises 15 residues. CDR1 is SGHRS, CDR2 YFSETQ, per germline. Trimming removed 4 bases from V and 0 bases from J, with 13 bases in between. DNA of the CDR3: TGCGCCAGCAGCCCGCTAGTGGCGGCTAACTATGGCTACACCTTC. Translation gives CASSPLVAANYGYTF.

V is TRBV2 and J is TRBJ1-2; D is undetermined. Germline values: CDR1 SNHLY, CDR2 FYNNEI. V was pared by 6 bases and J by 0 bases, with 5 bases between. The length of the CDR3 is 12 residues. The CDR3 sequence is CASRAPNYGYTF. Written as DNA, the CDR3 is TGTGCCAGCAGGGCGCCTAACTATGGCTACACCTTC. The complete variable domain, with remaining parts taken from reference TRBV2 and TRBJ1-2, reads EPEVTQTPSHQVTQMGQEVILRCVPISNHLYFYWYRQILGQKVEFLVSFYNNEISEKSEIFDDQFSVERPDGSNFTLKIRSTKLEDSAMYFCASRAPNYGYTFGSGTRLTVV.

The chain carries TRBV11-2 and TRBJ1-1; D is unresolved. Germline values: CDR1 SGHAT, CDR2 FQNNGV. This CDR3 spans 15 amino acids. Trimming left V 1 base short and J 0 bases short, with 9 bases between. CDR3 region: CASSLALGVNTEAFF. Here the CDR3 DNA reads TGTGCCAGCAGCTTAGCCCTCGGGGTGAACACTGAAGCTTTCTTT.

This clone was found once. The chain has TRBV7-3 and TRBJ2-3; D uncertain. CDR1 is SGHTA and CDR2 is FQGTGA in the germline V gene. V was shortened by 4 bases and J by 2 bases, with 16 bases between the two germline ends. The CDR3 covers 16 residues. The chain's CDR3 is CASSSSLHRLTDTQYF. The CDR3 region has the DNA TGTGCCAGCAGCTCAAGCCTCCACAGACTCACAGATACGCAGTATTTT.

This clone was seen only once. The chain has TRBV14 and TRBJ1-1, with D possibly TRBD1 on 5 matching bases. The CDR3 consists of 13 residues. The V end was cut by 1 base, the J end by 7 bases, with 10 bases between. The germline gives CDR1 SGHDN, CDR2 FVKESK. CDR3: CASSQGGRGEAFF. For the CDR3, the DNA is TGTGCCAGCAGCCAAGGCGGAAGGGGTGAAGCTTTCTTT.